The 19 T cell receptor beta chains reported below all come from one sample, sequenced in a study of CD8 T cells in ankylosing spondylitis. TCRdb recomputed calls from the 5' RACE reads with MiXCR, one row per CDR3 protein. The data show roughly 230,000 distinct CDR3 sequences, with roughly 8.2% seen just once and around 4.4% held by the top ten. Sequencing used blood, either unsorted or a sorted T cell fraction (not recorded which). These receptors all stem from a female donor with ankylosing spondylitis or in good health (not recorded which).

V is TRBV11-2 and J is TRBJ2-3; 9 nucleotides match TRBD2. Germline V gene data show CDR1 as SGHAT and CDR2 as FQNNGV. With V trimmed by 0 bases and J by 0 bases, 7 bases remained unmatched. The CDR3 is 18 amino acids. CDR3 residues: CASSLDAGGATSTDTQYF. The CDR3 DNA sequence: TGTGCCAGCAGCTTAGATGCGGGAGGGGCAACCAGCACAGATACGCAGTATTTT.

This rearrangement joins TRBV7-8 to TRBJ2-7; 9 bases line up with TRBD2. The J segment lost 4 bases and the V segment lost 1 base, leaving 5 bases of the junction unmatched. The CDR3 contains 15 residues. CDR1 and CDR2 (germline): SGHVS, FQNEAQ. DNA for the CDR3: TGTGCCAGCAGCTTAGGACTAGCGGTTCCTTACGAGCAGTACTTC. Encoded protein: CASSLGLAVPYEQYF.

The sample holds a few counts of this clonotype. CDR3 loop: CASSLALGGRTYEQYF. CDR3 nucleotides: TGTGCCAGCAGCTTAGCGCTAGGTGGTAGGACCTACGAGCAGTACTTC. The chain carries TRBV7-9 and TRBJ2-7, with D uncertain. V dropped 0 bases and J dropped 2 bases, with 14 bases sitting between them. Germline V gives CDR1 SEHNR, CDR2 FQNEAQ (reference sequence). The CDR3 has 16 amino acids.

The sample holds a few counts of this clonotype. This chain links TRBV7-9 with TRBJ2-1; the D gene is possibly TRBD2 (6 bases). The CDR3 has 16 amino acids. V was clipped by 0 bases and J by 7 bases, with 16 bases between them. Germline-derived CDR1 and CDR2 are SEHNR and FQNEAQ (reference sequence). The CDR3 sequence: CASSLALGLRGNEQFF. CDR3 DNA sequence: TGTGCCAGCAGCTTAGCCCTGGGACTCCGAGGGAATGAGCAGTTCTTC.

There are many counts of this clonotype. The rearrangement links TRBV4-3 to TRBJ1-1; 8 positions match TRBD1. Trimming at V came to 1 base and at J to 4 bases, leaving 5 bases not matched to a gene. Germline V CDR1 and CDR2: LGHNA, YSLEER. The CDR3 has 15 amino acids. The CDR3 protein is CASSQGTGSVTEAFF. In DNA, the CDR3 is TGCGCCAGCAGCCAAGGGACAGGGAGTGTCACTGAAGCTTTCTTT.

This clonotype was seen at least ten times. The V and J genes are TRBV29-1 and TRBJ2-1, with 8 bases matching TRBD2. The CDR3 totals 13 residues. Germline trimming cut 7 bases from V and 4 bases from J; bases unmatched to any gene: 6. CDR1 and CDR2 (germline): SQVTM, ANQGSEA. DNA for the CDR3: TGCAGCGGAAGAGCGGGAGATTACAATGAGCAGTTCTTC. The encoded protein is CSGRAGDYNEQFF.

This clonotype was observed at least ten times. The V call is TRBV5-1, the J call TRBJ1-4, with D tentatively TRBD1 (6 bases). The CDR3 sequence is 15 residues long. V was pared by 4 bases and J by 7 bases, with 17 bases between. Per germline, CDR1 SGHRS and CDR2 YFSETQ. The CDR3 coding sequence is TGCGCCAGCAGCCCCGAGGCAGGGGTAGGTGAAAAACTGTTTTTT. Amino acid sequence: CASSPEAGVGEKLFF. The variable domain in full, with the rest retrieved from reference TRBV5-1 and TRBJ1-4, is KAGVTQTPRYLIKTRGQQVTLSCSPISGHRSVSWYQQTPGQGLQFLFEYFSETQRNKGNFPGRFSGRQFSNSRSEMNVSTLELGDSALYLCASSPEAGVGEKLFFGSGTQLSVL.

Many counts were recorded for this clonotype. The chain joins TRBV11-2 to TRBJ2-2; TRBD1 matches at 8 bases. J was trimmed by 0 bases and V by 6 bases; bases with no gene match: 6. This CDR3 contains 16 residues. Germline V CDR1 and CDR2: SGHAT, FQNNGV. As DNA, the CDR3 is TGTGCCAGCAGTAAGACGGGACAGGCGAACACCGGGGAGCTGTTTTTT. As protein: CASSKTGQANTGELFF.

The chain links TRBV7-2 to TRBJ1-1; D is undetermined. The CDR3 is made up of 12 amino acids. V gave up 2 bases and J gave up 7 bases, with 8 bases separating them. CDR1 is SGHTA, CDR2 FQGNSA, per germline. The CDR3 DNA reads as TGTGCCAGCAGCTTAAACGGGATTGAAGCTTTCTTT. Protein sequence: CASSLNGIEAFF.

This chain connects TRBV11-2 to TRBJ2-7; 7 bases fit TRBD2. The trim removed 5 bases at V and 3 bases at J, leaving 16 bases unmatched. Germline-derived CDR1 and CDR2 are SGHAT and FQNNGV. The CDR3 sequence is 17 residues long. The CDR3: CASSPSLSSGISYEQYF. The CDR3 DNA is TGTGCCAGCAGCCCGTCCCTTTCCAGCGGGATAAGCTACGAGCAGTACTTC.

Ten or more counts support this clonotype. The V and J genes are TRBV20-1 and TRBJ2-5; 12 nucleotides align to TRBD1. V shed 4 bases, J shed 4 bases, and the junction held 7 bases outside the gene matches. Germline assignment: CDR1 DFQATT and CDR2 SNEGSKA (reference sequence). The CDR3 contains 15 residues. CDR3 in DNA: TGCAGTGCTAACCCGGGACAGGGGGCAAGAGAGACCCAGTACTTC. Amino acid sequence: CSANPGQGARETQYF.

The chain joins TRBV7-2 to TRBJ2-7; 9 positions match TRBD1. The V segment lost 4 bases and the J segment 1 base; nucleotides outside the gene matches: 2. CDR1 SGHTA and CDR2 FQGNSA come from the germline V gene. The CDR3 totals 14 residues. The chain's CDR3 is CASSSGQGSYEQYF. CDR3 coding DNA: TGTGCCAGCAGCTCAGGACAGGGGTCCTACGAGCAGTACTTC.

This clonotype appeared many times. J is TRBJ2-3 and V is TRBV7-3; 7 bases align to TRBD1. Germline CDR1 and CDR2: SGHTA and FQGTGA. This CDR3 comprises 15 residues. V was pared by 4 bases and J by 3 bases, with 7 bases of the junction left unmatched. CDR3 region: CASSSDRESTDTQYF. CDR3 nucleotides: TGTGCCAGCAGCTCCGACAGGGAGAGTACAGATACGCAGTATTTT.

Details on this clonotype: A single base separates this from a much larger clone, so it may be a read error. The chain employs TRBV28 and TRBJ2-4, with 8 bases aligning to TRBD1. CDR3 length: 14 amino acids. Germline V lookup: CDR1 MDHEN, CDR2 SYDVKM. DNA for the CDR3: TGTGTCAGCAGTTTATCCGGACAGGGTAACATTCAGTACTTC. Translated, it gives CVSSLSGQGNIQYF.

This clonotype was counted ten times or more. The gene calls are TRBV6-2 or TRBV6-3 and TRBJ2-1; TRBD2 might be the D (6 bases). The germline V gene encodes CDR1 MNHEY and CDR2 SVGEGT. The CDR3 runs to 18 residues. The V end lost 10 bases, the J end lost 6 bases, and 31 bases lay between the germline ends. CDR3 sequence: CAIASNPGLITAFNEQFF. CDR3 nucleotides: TGTGCCATCGCCTCGAACCCAGGACTAATAACCGCCTTCAATGAGCAGTTCTTC.

This clonotype was recorded many times. The CDR3 DNA reads TGTGCCAGCAGTACCTTCGTAAGACAGGGGTACGAGCAGTACTTC. Residues: CASSTFVRQGYEQYF. The chain combines TRBV6-2 or TRBV6-3 with TRBJ2-7; 8 nucleotides align to TRBD1. This CDR3 region has 15 residues. Germline trimming cut 5 bases from V and 4 bases from J; bases unmatched to any gene: 10. Germline CDR1 and CDR2: MNHEY and SVGEGT.

In this sample, this clonotype turned up many times. A junction boundary mismatches the germline segment, possibly from a read error. This chain uses TRBV2 with TRBJ2-5, with D perhaps given as TRBD1 or TRBD2 (5 bases each). This CDR3 is 13 amino acids long. CDR1 and CDR2 (germline): SNHLY, FYNNEI. The CDR3 DNA sequence: TGTGCCAGCAGAAGGGAGCCTCATGGGACCCATTACTTC. It encodes CASRREPHGTHYF.

This clonotype was observed many times. V and J are TRBV29-1 and TRBJ2-7; no clear D. With 4 bases removed from V and 5 bases from J, the gap between germline ends came to 12 bases. The germline V gene has CDR1 SQVTM and CDR2 ANQGSEA. This CDR3 region has 12 residues. CDR3 residues: CSVGPTGNEQYF. The CDR3 nucleotides are TGCAGCGTTGGACCGACCGGCAACGAGCAGTACTTC.

As regards this clonotype: A much bigger clone sits one base away, suggesting this may be a read error. This chain links TRBV7-2 with TRBJ2-7; TRBD2 is a possible D gene (5 bases). The J call may be faulty, since TRBJ2-1 better matches the DNA end. The CDR3 has 13 residues. Per the germline V gene, CDR1 is SGHTA and CDR2 is FQGNSA. Here the CDR3 reads CASSSRVSYEQFF. CDR3 in DNA: TGTGCCAGCAGCTCGAGGGTTTCCTACGAGCAGTTCTTC.